A selection of T cell receptor beta chains follows, all from one sample in a study of T-cell reconstitution after alpha-beta-depleted transplantation in children. TCRdb itself ran the PCR reads through MiXCR, one entry per CDR3 protein. Among about 610,000 distinct CDR3 sequences, 10% to 13% were seen once, and the ten largest hold about 4%. The sequencing used PBMCs from the stem cell graft donor, collected from the stem cell graft. Receptor source: a human donor who donated a stem cell graft to a child with acute myeloid leukemia. CDR3s include the opening cysteine and the closing phenylalanine or tryptophan. The order of the fields is D gene, V gene, clone size, J gene, CDR3 protein, CDR3 DNA. D genes are given only for firm matches. Clone size, where shown, is once, few, many, or a class for clones that have expanded.

>TRBD2|TRBV15|few|TRBJ2-3
CATSRDIAGGSDTQYF
TGTGCCACCAGCAGAGATATTGCGGGAGGGAGCGATACGCAGTATTTT
>.|TRBV7-2|few|TRBJ1-2
CASSFAPRRQGTNYGYTF
TGTGCCAGCAGCTTTGCCCCCCGGCGGCAGGGGACTAACTATGGCTACACCTTC
>TRBD2|TRBV6-1|many|TRBJ2-2
CASSSGTSGRVTGELFF
TGTGCCAGCAGTAGTGGGACTAGCGGGAGAGTTACCGGGGAGCTGTTTTTT
>.|TRBV4-3|many|TRBJ1-2
CASSQGQFFSNYGYTF
TGCGCCAGCAGCCAAGGACAGTTCTTTTCTAACTATGGCTACACCTTC
>TRBD2|TRBV27|few|TRBJ2-5
CASSTPSGRGWGTQYF
TGTGCCAGCAGTACCCCTAGCGGGAGAGGATGGGGGACCCAGTACTTC
>TRBD2|TRBV12-3/TRBV12-4|few|TRBJ2-2
CASSLVTGGPRGELFF
TGTGCCAGCAGTTTAGTAACGGGAGGGCCACGAGGGGAGCTGTTTTTT
>TRBD1|TRBV29-1|few|TRBJ2-7
CSVVRDRAYEQYF
TGCAGCGTTGTTCGGGACAGGGCCTACGAGCAGTACTTC
>.|TRBV7-2|.|TRBJ2-1
CASSLDSGTVEGFF
TGTGCCAGCAGCTTAGACTCCGGGACGGTGGAGGGGTTCTTC
>TRBD2|TRBV6-4|.|TRBJ2-1
CASSVGWAGAHNEQFF
TGTGCCAGCAGTGTAGGTTGGGCGGGAGCCCACAATGAGCAGTTCTTC
>.|TRBV20-1|.|TRBJ2-7
CSARGGGVYGEQYF
TGCAGTGCTAGAGGCGGAGGGGTTTACGGCGAGCAGTACTTC
>.|TRBV7-2|many|TRBJ1-2
CASSLGQGGYTF
TGTGCCAGCAGTTTGGGGCAAGGAGGCTACACCTTC
>.|TRBV29-1|.|TRBJ2-3
CSSKTDTQYF
TGCAGCTCGAAGACAGATACGCAGTATTTT
>TRBD2|TRBV29-1|few|TRBJ2-3
CSVENSGRASSTDTQYF
TGCAGCGTTGAAAACAGCGGGAGGGCCTCTAGCACAGATACGCAGTATTTT
>.|TRBV7-3|.|TRBJ2-1
CASSPPVQRRRSYNEQFF
TGTGCCAGCAGCCCTCCCGTTCAGCGGAGACGCTCCTACAATGAGCAGTTCTTC
>.|TRBV20-1|.|TRBJ2-3
CSAQIRTDTQYF
TGCAGTGCTCAGATCCGCACAGATACGCAGTATTTT
>.|TRBV6-2/TRBV6-3|.|TRBJ1-6
CASSLDTASPLHF
TGTGCCAGCAGTTTAGACACTGCCTCGCCCCTCCACTTT
>TRBD2|TRBV3-1|.|TRBJ2-1
CASSPSGAGGNEQFF
TGTGCCAGCAGCCCGAGTGGGGCGGGAGGGAATGAGCAGTTCTTC
>TRBD2|TRBV12-3/TRBV12-4|many|TRBJ2-7
CASSQRTSGSYEQYF
TGTGCCAGCAGTCAGAGGACTAGCGGGTCCTACGAGCAGTACTTC
>TRBD2|TRBV11-2|few|TRBJ2-1
CASSLDPSGTNYEQFF
TGTGCCAGCAGCTTAGATCCTAGCGGGACCAATTATGAGCAGTTCTTC
>.|TRBV28|many|TRBJ2-1
CASSTINEQFF
TGTGCCAGCAGTACGATCAATGAGCAGTTCTTC
>.|TRBV20-1|few|TRBJ2-3
CSAGKRASSTDTQYF
TGCAGTGCCGGGAAGCGGGCCTCTAGCACAGATACGCAGTATTTT
>.|TRBV3-1|many|TRBJ2-1
CASSLLGPSEGPRNEQFF
TGTGCCAGCAGCCTCTTGGGGCCTAGCGAGGGACCACGCAATGAGCAGTTCTTC
>.|TRBV5-1|few|TRBJ2-1
CASSLLGYSYNEQFF
TGCGCCAGCAGCTTGTTGGGGTACTCCTACAATGAGCAGTTCTTC
>TRBD2|TRBV9|few|TRBJ2-3
CASSVGEGAGDTQYF
TGTGCCAGCAGCGTAGGGGAAGGGGCGGGAGACACGCAGTATTTT
>TRBD1|TRBV2|.|TRBJ1-3
CASRPRQGLRNTIYF
TGTGCCAGCAGGCCTCGACAGGGTTTAAGAAACACCATATATTTT
>.|TRBV18|.|TRBJ1-1
CASSLIGSEAFF
TGTGCCAGCTCATTAATCGGGTCTGAAGCTTTCTTT
>.|TRBV5-6|.|TRBJ2-6
CASSVTTSGANVLTF
TGTGCCAGCAGCGTAACGACTTCTGGGGCCAACGTCCTGACTTTC
>TRBD2|TRBV30|.|TRBJ2-1
CASSEVGYRREGLDEQFF
TGTGCCTCCTCGGAGGTCGGGTATAGGCGGGAGGGTCTGGATGAGCAGTTCTTC
>.|TRBV19|.|TRBJ2-1
CATKSGFSYNEQFF
TGTGCCACCAAAAGCGGGTTCTCCTACAATGAGCAGTTCTTC